The clone carrying this T cell receptor (beta chain) was observed a handful of times. Its cognate antigen is unknown. This specimen comes from a study of T-cell reconstitution after alpha-beta-depleted transplantation in children. Study-wide findings and caveats: When one year had passed after transplant, most T-cell counts and diversity came from newly produced T cells. It was reported that alpha-beta T cells came from several hundred expanded graft clones (about two months after transplant). Some patients' high day-60 TCRbeta diversity was attributed to recipient cells surviving conditioning.

Researchers prepared the TCRbeta library using unique molecular identifiers, the study reports. TCRdb reanalysed the PCR reads using MiXCR and keeps one entry per CDR3 protein. The table lists approximately 190,000 distinct CDR3 sequences, around 7.7% of them singletons. Looked up from germline, CDR1 is SGDLS and CDR2 is YYNGEE. V was trimmed by 0 bases and J by 1 base, leaving 7 bases between them. The CDR3 has 14 amino acids. The source material was PBMCs, mostly from graft donor cells, sampled 360 days after TCRalphabeta/CD19-depleted stem cell transplant. The chain couples TRBV9 to TRBJ1-1; D is unresolved. This TCR derives from a male patient between 2 and 15 years old who had a stem cell transplant for acute myeloid leukemia, so the T cells may come from the graft donor. The CDR3 DNA reads TGTGCCAGCAGCGTAGAAAGTAGGAACACTGAAGCTTTCTTT. Protein sequence: CASSVESRNTEAFF.